This TCR beta chain was identified in a study of cytomegalovirus exposure and HLA in healthy donors (dated by TCRdb to 2016 to 2017). Context from the whole study: In an earlier analysis of fewer than 750 of the donors, 276 Gb of sequence data and roughly 100 million unique TCR beta sequences from some 170 million T cells were reported. About 310 gigabases of sequencing data and some 85 million unique TCR sequences were included in an early release covering several hundred HLA-typed donors. Genome-wide SNP genotypes for about three fifths of the roughly 670 donors were used in a later genetic analysis, which treated that subset as a discovery cohort. The number of typed donors differed by locus: 629-630 for A, B, C, DRB1 and DQB1; some 500 for DQA1; approximately 600 for DPA1; and roughly 470 for DPB1. Every repertoire in the discovery cohort had been generated on one and the same sequencing platform. To predict cytomegalovirus infection status, the study brought together high-throughput TCR immunosequencing, statistical association of individual TCRs with disease status, and machine learning. In the later analysis, no new phenotypic data were used to find candidate immune exposures; instead, reliance was placed on TCR beta sequences and their occurrence across donors. Donor age, sex, ethnicity and CMV serostatus were compiled together with the repertoire data. Among roughly 400 genotyped donors of the cohort, an average of around 250,000 unique TCR beta nucleotide sequences was sequenced per donor, of which approximately 19% were non-productive. HLA typing covered class I and class II loci at four-digit resolution. Four or five DR-DQ haplotypes were handled as single units for association and clustering, since linkage in the cohort was strong. Of the 300 to 500 genotyped donors, 75% to 85% were placed in the genetic ancestry cluster associated with self-reported Caucasian donors. The T cell repertoires of around 730 subjects were profiled by immunosequencing and related to cytomegalovirus serostatus. In addition to the first cohort of roughly 670 subjects, a separate validation cohort of 100 to 150 different subjects was used. The study aimed to test whether cataloging public T cell receptors could reveal signatures of past pathogen exposure. An earlier analysis of 587 of the donors used high-throughput TCR beta sequencing to judge whether each TCR beta V gene segment behaved as functional or pseudogenic. To study patterns of TCR occurrence, a later analysis re-analyzed previously published TCR beta repertoires from around 700 donors and added high-resolution HLA genotyping. Study-wide conclusions, independent of this receptor: Broadly in line with IMGT annotations, most TCR beta V segments showed up in productive rearrangements about 90% or about 30% of the time in an earlier analysis of about 500 of the donors. A later analysis associated around 16,000 TCR beta sequences with specific HLA alleles at a false discovery rate of 0.05. Most CMV-associated TCR beta chains appeared to be HLA-restricted in a later analysis, and the HLA associations seemed to be driven largely by CMV exposure. A later analysis reported that several top co-occurrence clusters appeared linked to parvovirus B19, influenza, CMV and Epstein-Barr virus. Some IMGT-functional V segments, including TRBV6-2 and TRBV6-3, could not be told apart with the 87-base-pair reads, so those segments were excluded. The authors suggested that the approach could potentially be extended to other disease states and immunological phenotypes. A later genetic analysis reported fewer N-insertions in productive TCRs among donors in an Asian-associated ancestry cluster than the approximately 670-donor mean. A later genetic analysis associated a missense DCLRE1C variant with V-gene and J-gene trimming of TCR beta chains, and an independent cohort replicated the association. Compared with equally common non-associated chains, HLA-associated TCR beta chains in a later analysis were more clonally expanded and had lower generation probabilities. When HLA alleles, especially DR and DQ, strongly co-occurred, TCR associations were difficult to assign to individual alleles. A cluster of highly shared sequence variants was judged likely to be a technical artifact of the sequencing pipeline. In a later analysis, the rate of TCR association differed among HLA loci, with DRB1 alleles having the most associated TCRs and HLA-C alleles having the fewest. Because HLA typing was unavailable for some donors at each locus, only the typed subset was used in association tests. Roughly uniform sequencing depth across donors was assumed in presence/absence analyses, although this assumption may not hold. The study gave a list of some 150 TCR beta chains associated with cytomegalovirus. Correlated functional status among segregating V segments might reflect linkage disequilibrium, but an unknown experimental factor could not be ruled out. Immune exposure information for the cohort was limited to CMV serostatus. Three of the identified cytomegalovirus-associated TCR beta chains were confirmed in vitro to be specific for cytomegalovirus antigens. The earlier analysis of approximately 590 of the donors excluded roughly 16 rarely observed V segments, including chromosome 9 orphons, because counts were too low. A further reported finding was that TCR beta sequences accurately predicted the HLA-A and HLA-B alleles for most subjects in the first cohort. Most TCR sequences were seen in very few donors, while some public TCRs were found in many individuals. In both the original and validation cohorts, the classifier was reported to diagnose cytomegalovirus status with high specificity and sensitivity. In this cohort, only TCR beta chains were sequenced, and detectable features were limited by the absence of alpha or paired-chain data.

As concerns this clone: Its specific antigen is unknown. Base qualities were left out, and no much larger clone turns up one base away.

The protocol used for the library was the immunoSEQ multiplex PCR assay. A mixture of 60 forward primers for TCR Vbeta segments and 13 reverse primers for TCR Jbeta segments was used in the multiplex PCR. The CDR3 region of rearranged TCR beta genes was amplified from genomic DNA with a multiplex PCR assay. The Illumina HiSeq System was used to sequence the amplified TCR beta libraries as 87-base-pair reads. Per the authors' processing: A later analysis counted about 80 million unique TCR beta chains across the 550 to 800 repertoires, and 9.5 million to 11 million of these chains were shared by at least two donors. Raw reads were error-corrected and collapsed into unique sequences with a nearest-neighbor algorithm that merged closely related sequences to remove PCR and sequencing errors. CDR3 sequences were aligned to IMGT reference sequences to assign V, D and J gene segments. For a sequence to be retained, a match of at least six nucleotides was required to both a V gene segment and a J gene segment. Rearrangements were called productive when the CDR3 lacked stop codons and stayed in frame with V and J; all others were non-productive. Following IMGT convention, CDR3 was defined as the stretch from the second conserved V-encoded cysteine to the conserved J-encoded phenylalanine. The earlier analysis of 450 to 750 of the donors excluded any sequence lacking an unambiguous match to a single V gene segment. An earlier analysis of approximately 590 of the donors called V segments functional above 56.7% productive rearrangements and segregating when the between-donor standard deviation exceeded 5%. To diagnose cytomegalovirus status from the catalog of TCR beta chain sequences, a statistical classification framework was built. In a later analysis, TCR nucleotide sequences were compared against IMGT/GENE-DB human TR gene sequences so that V and J genes could be assigned. A later analysis assigned CDR3 sequences and most-parsimonious VDJ recombination scenarios with the TCRdist pipeline. In a later analysis, every TCR beta chain was defined by the combination of its CDR3 amino acid sequence and its V-gene family, and reads without a unique V-gene family were dropped. In a later analysis, approximately 590 highly shared, low-generation-probability nucleotide sequences were removed to address suspected cross-contamination and a sequencing artifact. For each public chain, a later analysis derived a clonal expansion index from normalized ranks of inferred template counts within each repertoire. A later analysis computed generation probabilities with a VDJ recombination model fitted to out-of-frame rearrangements, and checked the results against IGoR. Hypergeometric tests were used in a later analysis to score TCR-TCR, TCR-HLA and TCR-CMV co-occurrence, with a repertoire-size bias correction applied to the TCR pairs. In a later analysis, false discovery rates were estimated by permuting HLA or CMV assignments 20 times. A later analysis grouped co-occurring TCRs with DBSCAN, adding TCRdist sequence similarity when clustering within HLA-allele-positive subsets. Repertoires with fewer than 30,000 or more than 120,000 public chains, plus five repertoires with anomalous nucleotide sharing, were excluded from co-occurrence clustering. In its TCRdb copy, this immuneACCESS table keeps in-frame sequences only and misses some clones. Where compared with another copy, unresolved V genes explain less than half of these, and the others have no known cause. V and J calls and clone size are as listed in that table; D and trimming were resolved from the DNA. This sample comprises under 200,000 clones, about four fifths of them detected only once. The ten largest clones take up less than 2% of the sample.

Here V drops 2 bases and J drops 4 bases, and the junction holds 10 bases not matched to any gene. The cysteine opens and the phenylalanine closes a CDR3 of 17 amino acids. The DNA shown is the 51-base CDR3, in frame from base 1. For CDR1 and CDR2, the germline V gene lists MNHNS and SASEGT. In total, 500 to 700 healthy bone marrow donors made up the cohort. At the time of sampling, all cohort members were nominally healthy, though unrecorded immune exposures were likely present. The donor tested CMV seronegative and was one of the 352 seronegative cohort members. A peripheral blood sample was provided by each donor, and peripheral blood mononuclear cells were used for TCR beta sequencing. Genomic DNA was extracted from the blood cell samples with the Qiagen DNeasy Blood Extraction Kit.

The sequence links TRBV6-1 to TRBJ2-7; TRBD1 aligns with 11 central bases. The source material was PBMCs. The TCR originated in a male donor in good health and CMV-seronegative. Here is the DNA: TGTGCCAGCAGTGAACAGGGCCGGGGACAGGGGGATTACGAGCAGTACTTC. This translates into CASSEQGRGQGDYEQYF.